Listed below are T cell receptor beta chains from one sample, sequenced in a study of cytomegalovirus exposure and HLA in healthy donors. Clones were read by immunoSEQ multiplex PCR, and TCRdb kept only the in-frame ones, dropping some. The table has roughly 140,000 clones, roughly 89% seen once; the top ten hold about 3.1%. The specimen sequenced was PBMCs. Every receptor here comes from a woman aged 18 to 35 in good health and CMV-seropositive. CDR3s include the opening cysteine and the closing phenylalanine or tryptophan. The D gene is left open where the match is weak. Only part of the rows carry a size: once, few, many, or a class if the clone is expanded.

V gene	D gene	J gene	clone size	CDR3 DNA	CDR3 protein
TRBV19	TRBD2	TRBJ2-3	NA	TGTGCCACAGGGGTGTCAGCGGGAGTTCAACTAGATACGCAGTATTTT	CATGVSAGVQLDTQYF
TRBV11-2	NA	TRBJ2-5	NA	TGTGCCAGCAGCCCTATAGTGACGGGGGAATGGACCCAGTACTTC	CASSPIVTGEWTQYF
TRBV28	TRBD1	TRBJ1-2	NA	TGTGCCAGCAGTTTAACAGACAGGGGGTTAAGTGGCTACACCTTC	CASSLTDRGLSGYTF
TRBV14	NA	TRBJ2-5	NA	TGTGCCAGCAGCCAAGGAGGCAGTCAAGAGACCCAGTACTTC	CASSQGGSQETQYF
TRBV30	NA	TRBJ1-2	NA	TGTGCCTGGAGGTTACGGGGGGGCGGCTATGGCTACACCTTC	CAWRLRGGGYGYTF
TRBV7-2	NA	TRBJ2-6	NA	TGTGCCAGCAGCCCGACCTGGGGCCCCGGGGCCAACGTCCTGACTTTC	CASSPTWGPGANVLTF
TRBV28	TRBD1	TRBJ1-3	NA	TGTGCCAGCAGTGACAGGGCTCCTGGAAACACCATATATTTT	CASSDRAPGNTIYF
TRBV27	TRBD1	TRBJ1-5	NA	TGTGCCAGCAGTTCCGGGCAGGGGGCATCTCAGCCCCAGCATTTT	CASSSGQGASQPQHF
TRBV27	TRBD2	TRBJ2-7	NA	TGTGCCAGCAGTTTATTTCCTAGCGGTACCTCCTACGAGCAGTACTTC	CASSLFPSGTSYEQYF
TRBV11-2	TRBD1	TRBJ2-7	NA	TGTGCCAGCAGCGGACGACGACAGGGGGGTCCCTACGAGCAGTACTTC	CASSGRRQGGPYEQYF
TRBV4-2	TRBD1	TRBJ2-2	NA	TGTGCCAGCAGCCAGGTGGGGACAGCGAACACCGGGGAGCTGTTTTTT	CASSQVGTANTGELFF
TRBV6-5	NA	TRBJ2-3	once	TGTGCCAGCAGCCTCTCGGGGTTCCTAGATACGCAGTATTTT	CASSLSGFLDTQYF
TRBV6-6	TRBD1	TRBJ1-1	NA	TGTGCCAGCAGTAATACAGGGGGCACTGAAGCTTTCTTT	CASSNTGGTEAFF
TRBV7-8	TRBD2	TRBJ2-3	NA	TGTGCCAGCGGAGATACTAGCGGGAGTTCGTATGATACGCAGTATTTT	CASGDTSGSSYDTQYF